The 28 T cell receptor beta chains reported below all come from one sample, sequenced in a study of cytomegalovirus exposure and HLA in healthy donors. The PCR was carried out with 60 Vbeta primers and 13 Jbeta primers. Libraries were prepared by immunoSEQ multiplex PCR; TCRdb keeps only in-frame clonotypes and omits some of them. This sample has about 160,000 clones, with about 73% found just once. Sequencing was done on a sample of PBMCs. These receptors came from a woman aged 40 to 50 in good health and CMV-seronegative.

The chain has TRBV27 and TRBJ2-7, with 9 bases that match TRBD1. Germline V gene lookup returns CDR1 MNHEY and CDR2 SMNVEV (reference sequence). The CDR3 totals 16 residues. The junction had 11 bases not matched to a gene; V was cut back by 3 bases and J by 5 bases. This CDR3 is CASSFDPPDRGHEQYF. CDR3 nucleotide sequence: TGTGCCAGCAGTTTCGATCCCCCGGACAGGGGCCACGAGCAGTACTTC.

V is TRBV6-1 and J is TRBJ2-7, with TRBD1 matching 8 bases. With V trimmed by 6 bases and J by 4 bases, 11 bases remained unmatched. Germline CDR1 and CDR2: MNHNS and SASEGT. The CDR3 consists of 15 residues. The CDR3: CASRRNGQGIYEQYF. In nucleotides, the CDR3 is TGTGCCAGCAGGAGAAACGGACAGGGAATTTACGAGCAGTACTTC.

This chain uses TRBV7-3 with TRBJ2-3; a weak D match, TRBD2 (6 bases). This CDR3 is 15 amino acids long. The ends were cut back, 5 bases at V and 5 bases at J, with 17 bases in the middle. Looked up from germline, CDR1 is SGHTA and CDR2 is FQGTGA. Written as DNA, the CDR3 is TGTGCCAGCAGCCGGGGTGGGGCCGGGGGAGATACGCAGTATTTT. It encodes CASSRGGAGGDTQYF.

The V gene is TRBV5-4, the J gene TRBJ2-1; TRBD1 agrees at 8 bases. The V gene end was trimmed by 3 bases and the J gene end by 0 bases; junction bases not matched to a gene: 2. This CDR3 spans 15 amino acids. The germline gives CDR1 SGHNT, CDR2 YYREEE (reference sequence). The chain's CDR3 is CASSSTGGSYNEQFF. The DNA for the CDR3 is TGTGCCAGCAGCTCCACAGGGGGCTCCTACAATGAGCAGTTCTTC.

The chain couples TRBV9 to TRBJ2-1; TRBD2 agrees at 9 bases. With 2 bases clipped from V and 4 bases from J, the junction kept 7 bases outside the gene matches. Germline loops: CDR1 SGDLS, CDR2 YYNGEE. This CDR3 is built from 16 residues. CDR3 in amino acids: CASSVGGLAVYNEQFF. The DNA of the CDR3 is TGTGCCAGCAGCGTGGGGGGACTAGCCGTATACAATGAGCAGTTCTTC.

V and J are TRBV6-5 and TRBJ1-1, with 8 bases fitting TRBD1. Germline V gene sequence: CDR1 MNHEY, CDR2 SVGAGI. CDR3 length equals 13 residues. The V segment lost 6 bases and the J segment 4 bases; nucleotides outside the gene matches: 4. The CDR3 DNA is TGTGCCAGCAGACTTACAGGGGGCACTGAAGCTTTCTTT. Amino acid sequence: CASRLTGGTEAFF.

The genes are TRBV28 and TRBJ2-7; TRBD1 aligns across 9 bases. Germline CDR1 and CDR2: MDHEN and SYDVKM. V gave up 3 bases and J gave up 2 bases; unmatched junction bases: 2. The CDR3 sequence is 14 residues long. The CDR3 DNA is TGTGCCAGCAGTTTGGGGACAGGGCCCTACGAGCAGTACTTC. Amino acid sequence: CASSLGTGPYEQYF.

The chain couples TRBV2 to TRBJ2-5, with 7 bases that match TRBD2. CDR1 and CDR2 from the germline V gene are SNHLY and FYNNEI. The CDR3 totals 14 residues. V was clipped by 7 bases and J by 9 bases; unmatched bases: 14. The CDR3 sequence: CASKSPTSPLAQYF. In nucleotides, the CDR3 is TGTGCCAGCAAATCCCCGACTAGCCCCCTAGCCCAGTACTTC.

V and J are TRBV4-1 and TRBJ1-1, with TRBD1 as a possible D gene (5 bases). Deletions cut 6 bases from V and 0 bases from J, with 11 bases between. The CDR3 has 14 residues. Germline values: CDR1 MGHRA, CDR2 YSYEKL. The CDR3 sequence: CASRQAQMNTEAFF. The CDR3 bases are TGCGCCAGCAGACAGGCACAGATGAACACTGAAGCTTTCTTT.

The V and J genes are TRBV5-1 and TRBJ1-1, with D possibly being TRBD1 (5 bases). Germline-derived CDR1 and CDR2 are SGHRS and YFSETQ. Between the trimmed V and J ends, which lost 3 bases and 6 bases, there was a span of 12 bases. The CDR3 sequence is 13 residues long. The CDR3 loop is CASSSPGLAEAFF. The CDR3 nucleotides read TGCGCCAGCAGCTCGCCGGGACTCGCTGAAGCTTTCTTT.

J is TRBJ1-1 and V is TRBV18; 7 bases are a match to TRBD1. Germline CDR1 reads KGHSH; CDR2 reads LQKENI. V lost 0 bases and J lost 0; bases outside the gene matches: 7. The CDR3 is 17 residues long. In DNA, the CDR3 is TGTGCCAGCTCACCACCCCCAGGGGGACCTCTGAACACTGAAGCTTTCTTT. Translating it yields CASSPPPGGPLNTEAFF.

This chain links TRBV5-1 with TRBJ1-1; D unresolved. Germline loops: CDR1 SGHRS, CDR2 YFSETQ. Trimming took 2 bases from V and 0 from J, leaving 5 bases between them. This CDR3 has 13 residues. The CDR3, as DNA: TGCGCCAGCAGCTTAGAGGTGAACACTGAAGCTTTCTTT. Translating gives CASSLEVNTEAFF.

The V and J genes are TRBV6-5 and TRBJ1-1, with a tentative D call TRBD1 (5 bases). V was trimmed by 4 bases and J by 5 bases, leaving 20 bases between them. Germline V gene sequence: CDR1 MNHEY, CDR2 SVGAGI. CDR3 length equals 16 residues. CDR3 DNA sequence: TGTGCCAGCAGTTCGCCCCTCGGGGGAGGGAAAACTGAAGCTTTCTTT. It specifies CASSSPLGGGKTEAFF.

The chain joins TRBV10-3 to TRBJ1-1; maybe TRBD1 (5 bases). V shed 10 bases and J shed 1 base, with 19 bases lying between them. The CDR3 is 15 residues long. The germline V gene encodes CDR1 ENHRY and CDR2 SYGVKD. Here the CDR3 reads CATSESGGTNTEAFF. The CDR3 DNA sequence: TGTGCCACCTCTGAGTCCGGGGGTACGAACACTGAAGCTTTCTTT.

The gene calls are TRBV11-2 and TRBJ2-5, with no clear D. Germline V gene lookup returns CDR1 SGHAT and CDR2 FQNNGV. The V end was cut by 8 bases, the J end by 3 bases, with 16 bases between. CDR3 length: 14 residues. CDR3 DNA: TGTGCCAGCGGCCAAGTATACAGAAAAGAGACCCAGTACTTC. Protein sequence: CASGQVYRKETQYF.

The CDR3 DNA reads TGTGCCAGCAGCTCGGACAGGGGGGGCGCAGATACGCAGTATTTT. Translating it yields CASSSDRGGADTQYF. The J gene is TRBJ2-3, the V gene TRBV7-8, with 10 bases matching TRBD1. This CDR3 region has 15 residues. Germline V gives CDR1 SGHVS, CDR2 FQNEAQ. V gave up 4 bases and J gave up 4 bases; unmatched junction bases: 5. The full variable domain, in which reference TRBV7-8 and TRBJ2-3 provide the parts outside the CDR3, is GAGVSQSPRYKVAKRGQDVALRCDPISGHVSLFWYQQALGQGPEFLTYFQNEAQLDKSGLPSDRFFAERPEGSVSTLKIQRTQQEDSAVYLCASSSDRGGADTQYFGPGTRLTVL.

This chain's CDR3 is CASSRTPDSVYEQYF. CDR3 in DNA: TGTGCCAGCAGTCGCACCCCCGACAGCGTATACGAGCAGTACTTC. V is TRBV27 and J is TRBJ2-5; D might be TRBD1 (5 bases). Judging by the DNA end, TRBJ2-7 fits better; the J call may be wrong. Germline lookup yields CDR1 MNHEY and CDR2 SMNVEV (reference sequence). This CDR3 contains 15 residues.

The J gene is TRBJ1-1, the V gene TRBV6-6, with D hard to call. The V gene lost 0 bases and the J gene lost 11 bases, with 10 bases spanning the gap. The CDR3 consists of 12 residues. Looked up from germline, CDR1 is MNHNY and CDR2 is SVGAGI (reference sequence). CDR3 sequence (DNA): TGTGCCAGCAGTTACTCCGCTGGAGTGGCTTTCTTT. It codes for CASSYSAGVAFF.

The CDR3 protein is CASTVVGSTNEKLFF. CDR3 nucleotides: TGTGCCAGCACCGTAGTTGGTTCCACTAATGAAAAACTGTTTTTT. The chain couples TRBV2 to TRBJ1-4, with no clear D. The V end was cut by 7 bases, the J end by 2 bases, with 14 bases between. Germline-derived CDR1 and CDR2 are SNHLY and FYNNEI. The CDR3 has 15 amino acids.

V gene TRBV5-6 combines with J gene TRBJ1-4, with TRBD1 as a possible D gene (5 bases). V lost 5 bases and J lost 8, with 10 bases in between. The CDR3 length is 12 residues. Germline V gene data show CDR1 as SGHDT and CDR2 as YYEEEE. The CDR3 bases are TGTGCCAGCAGTAGGGGTGGGGAAAAACTGTTTTTT. Protein: CASSRGGEKLFF.

The chain links TRBV7-9 to TRBJ2-6; D remains ambiguous. In germline, CDR1 is SEHNR, CDR2 FQNEAQ (reference sequence). The V and J ends lost 1 base and 1 base respectively, with 11 bases between them. This CDR3 contains 17 residues. CDR3 residues: CASSLGGASSGANVLTF. CDR3 DNA: TGTGCCAGCAGCTTAGGAGGCGCGAGTTCTGGGGCCAACGTCCTGACTTTC.

CDR3 coding DNA: TGTGCCAGCAGCGTAGCAGACAGCTCGCGATATGAGCAGTTCTTC. Translating it yields CASSVADSSRYEQFF. This chain uses TRBV9 with TRBJ2-1; the D gene is possibly TRBD1 (5 bases). Germline values: CDR1 SGDLS, CDR2 YYNGEE. CDR3 length equals 15 residues. Trimming pared 0 bases from V and 8 bases from J, leaving 15 bases between.

This clone was observed a single time. V is TRBV5-1 and J is TRBJ1-3; 7 bases line up with TRBD1. The V and J ends lost 0 bases and 2 bases, in that order; junction bases with no gene match: 5. The germline gives CDR1 SGHRS, CDR2 YFSETQ. The CDR3 consists of 16 residues. CDR3 loop: CASSLDGQDTGNTIYF. For the CDR3, the DNA is TGCGCCAGCAGCTTGGACGGACAGGACACTGGAAACACCATATATTTT.

The J gene is TRBJ2-3, the V gene TRBV18, with TRBD1 as a possible D gene (6 bases). CDR1 KGHSH and CDR2 LQKENI come from the germline V gene. This CDR3 is built from 17 residues. V dropped 1 base and J dropped 2 bases, with 16 bases sitting between them. The CDR3 loop reads CASSPRLSRGDTDTQYF. The CDR3 nucleotides are TGTGCCAGCTCACCACGCTTGTCCAGGGGAGACACAGATACGCAGTATTTT.

The chain carries TRBV18 and TRBJ2-7; weak D call: TRBD1 (6 bases). Germline CDR1 and CDR2: KGHSH and LQKENI. The V gene lost 6 bases and the J gene lost 5 bases, with 17 bases spanning the gap. This CDR3 spans 14 amino acids. CDR3 bases: TGTGCCAGCTCTCTCATCGGGACAAGCGACGAGCAGTACTTC. Protein product: CASSLIGTSDEQYF.

The V and J genes are TRBV18 and TRBJ1-6; 7 nucleotides agree with TRBD1. The CDR3 sequence is 15 residues long. Germline CDR1 KGHSH, CDR2 LQKENI. With V trimmed by 2 bases and J by 6 bases, 4 bases remained unmatched. The CDR3 DNA sequence: TGTGCCAGCTCACCAGTGCGGGACAGTAATTCACCCCTCCACTTT. The encoded protein is CASSPVRDSNSPLHF.

The chain carries TRBV6-1 and TRBJ2-1; 9 positions agree with TRBD1. Losses at the gene ends were 5 bases for V and 2 bases for J; bases not matched to a gene: 4. The CDR3 sequence is 15 residues long. Looked up from germline, CDR1 is MNHNS and CDR2 is SASEGT. The CDR3 region has the DNA TGTGCCAGCAGTTGGGGGACAGGGCCCTACAATGAGCAGTTCTTC. Translating it yields CASSWGTGPYNEQFF.

The chain has TRBV5-1 and TRBJ2-4, with TRBD1 identical over 9 bases. This CDR3 contains 17 residues. CDR1 and CDR2 from the germline V gene are SGHRS and YFSETQ. Trimming took 4 bases from V and 9 from J; bases not matched to a gene: 17. The CDR3 is CASSPAGTGYGIGIQYF. The CDR3 bases are TGCGCCAGCAGCCCCGCTGGGACAGGGTACGGGATCGGCATTCAGTACTTC.